What follows describes a single T cell receptor beta chain. Its antigen is not known. Documented treatment: approximately 9-day PBMC culture with coronavirus spike peptide pools or control peptides (ViraFEST assay). TCR sequencing followed the expansion of antigen-specific T cells with peptide pools in ViraFEST. The Oncomine TCR Beta short-read assay was what sequenced the DNA obtained from cultured CD4+ T cells. Genomic DNA extraction was carried out from cultured CD4+ T cells. One entry per CDR3 protein, called by TCRdb with MiXCR from the PCR reads. In the table there are roughly 14,000 distinct CDR3 sequences, around three fifths of which are singletons. Germline loops: CDR1 DFQATT, CDR2 SNEGSKA (reference sequence). V was pared by 1 base and J by 6 bases, with 10 bases between. The CDR3 runs to 13 residues. This sample is part of a study of vaccination and CD4 T cells after COVID-19.

The clonotype comes from a human donor who had recovered from COVID-19. Sequenced material: CD4+ T cells from blood, cultured in vitro. The V and J genes are TRBV20-1 and TRBJ1-5; D perhaps matches TRBD1 (5 bases). CDR3 bases: TGCAGTGCTAGAGTGACCGGGGCTCAGCCCCAGCATTTT. Translation: CSARVTGAQPQHF.